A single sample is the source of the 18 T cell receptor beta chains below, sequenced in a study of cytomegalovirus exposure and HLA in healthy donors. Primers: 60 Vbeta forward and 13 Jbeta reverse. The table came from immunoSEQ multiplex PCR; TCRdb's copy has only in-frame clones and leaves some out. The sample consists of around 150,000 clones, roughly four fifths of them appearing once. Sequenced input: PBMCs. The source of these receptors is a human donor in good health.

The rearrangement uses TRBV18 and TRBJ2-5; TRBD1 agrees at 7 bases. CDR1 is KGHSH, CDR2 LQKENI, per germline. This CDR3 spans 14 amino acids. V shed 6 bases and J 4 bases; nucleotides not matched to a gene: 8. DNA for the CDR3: TGTGCCAGCTCCGCAAGGGGACAGATAGAGACCCAGTACTTC. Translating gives CASSARGQIETQYF.

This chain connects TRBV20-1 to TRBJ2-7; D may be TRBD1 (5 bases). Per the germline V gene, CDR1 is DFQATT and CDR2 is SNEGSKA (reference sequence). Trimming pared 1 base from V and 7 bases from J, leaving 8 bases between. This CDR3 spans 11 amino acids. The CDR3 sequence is CSARAAGEQYF. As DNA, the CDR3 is TGCAGTGCTAGAGCGGCAGGGGAGCAGTACTTC.

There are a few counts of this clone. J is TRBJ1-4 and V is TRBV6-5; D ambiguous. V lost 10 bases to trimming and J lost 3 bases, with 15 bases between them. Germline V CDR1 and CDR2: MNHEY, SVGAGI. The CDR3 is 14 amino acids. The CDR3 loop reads CATSETLANEKLFF. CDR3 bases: TGTGCCACCTCGGAGACCTTGGCTAATGAAAAACTGTTTTTT.

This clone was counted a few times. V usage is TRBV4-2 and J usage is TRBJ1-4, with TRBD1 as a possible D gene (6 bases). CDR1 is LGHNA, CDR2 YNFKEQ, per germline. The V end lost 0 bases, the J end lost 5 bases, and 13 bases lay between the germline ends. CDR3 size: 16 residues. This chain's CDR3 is CASSQDLRTGNEKLFF. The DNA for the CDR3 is TGTGCCAGCAGCCAAGATCTAAGAACAGGGAATGAAAAACTGTTTTTT.

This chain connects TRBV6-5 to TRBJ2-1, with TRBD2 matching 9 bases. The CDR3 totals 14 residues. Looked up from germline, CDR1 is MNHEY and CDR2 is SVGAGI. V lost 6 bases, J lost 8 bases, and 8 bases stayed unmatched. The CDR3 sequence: CASRTSGFSHEQFF. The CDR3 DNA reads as TGTGCCAGCAGAACTAGCGGGTTTTCCCATGAGCAGTTCTTC.

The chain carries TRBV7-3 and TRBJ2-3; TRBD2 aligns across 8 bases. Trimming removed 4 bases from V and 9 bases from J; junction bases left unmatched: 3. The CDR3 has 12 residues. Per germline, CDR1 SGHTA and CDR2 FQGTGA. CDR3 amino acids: CASSSGGGTQYF. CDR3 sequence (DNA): TGTGCCAGCAGCTCGGGCGGGGGGACGCAGTATTTT.

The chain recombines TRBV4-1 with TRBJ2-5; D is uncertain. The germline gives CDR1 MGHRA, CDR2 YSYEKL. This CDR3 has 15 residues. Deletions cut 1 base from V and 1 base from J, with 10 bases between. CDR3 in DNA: TGCGCCAGCAGCCAAGGTGCCAGTCTCCAAGAGACCCAGTACTTC. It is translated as CASSQGASLQETQYF.

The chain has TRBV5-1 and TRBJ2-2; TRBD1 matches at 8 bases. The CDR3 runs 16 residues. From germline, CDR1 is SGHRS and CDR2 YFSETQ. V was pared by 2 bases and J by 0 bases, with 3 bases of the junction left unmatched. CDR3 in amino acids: CASSLSGGTNTGELFF. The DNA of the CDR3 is TGCGCCAGCAGCTTATCAGGGGGCACGAACACCGGGGAGCTGTTTTTT.

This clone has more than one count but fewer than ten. CDR3 nucleotides: TGTGCCTGGAGTGTCGACGAGCAGTACTTC. Protein: CAWSVDEQYF. The chain uses TRBV30 and TRBJ2-7, with D unclear. The germline V gene encodes CDR1 GTSNPN and CDR2 SVGIG (reference sequence). Between the trimmed V and J ends, which lost 0 bases and 5 bases, there was a span of 2 bases. This CDR3 contains 10 residues.

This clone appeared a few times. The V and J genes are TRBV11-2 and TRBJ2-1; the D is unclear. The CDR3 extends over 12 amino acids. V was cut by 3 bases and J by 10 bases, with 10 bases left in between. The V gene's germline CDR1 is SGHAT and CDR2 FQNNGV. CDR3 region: CASSFMTDEQFF. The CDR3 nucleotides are TGTGCCAGCAGCTTTATGACTGACGAGCAGTTCTTC.

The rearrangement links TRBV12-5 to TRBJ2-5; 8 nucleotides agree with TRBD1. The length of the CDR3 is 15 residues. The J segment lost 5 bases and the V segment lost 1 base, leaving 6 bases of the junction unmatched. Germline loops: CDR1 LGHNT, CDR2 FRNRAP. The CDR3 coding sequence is TGTGCTAGTGGTTTGGCGGGACAGGCGTGGGAGACCCAGTACTTC. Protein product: CASGLAGQAWETQYF.

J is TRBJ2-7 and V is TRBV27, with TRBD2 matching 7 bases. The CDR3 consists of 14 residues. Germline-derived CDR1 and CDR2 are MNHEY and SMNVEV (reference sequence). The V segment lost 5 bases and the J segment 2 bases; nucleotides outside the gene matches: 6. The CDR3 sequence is CASSPAGVPYEQYF. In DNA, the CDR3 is TGTGCCAGCAGTCCTGCGGGGGTCCCCTACGAGCAGTACTTC.

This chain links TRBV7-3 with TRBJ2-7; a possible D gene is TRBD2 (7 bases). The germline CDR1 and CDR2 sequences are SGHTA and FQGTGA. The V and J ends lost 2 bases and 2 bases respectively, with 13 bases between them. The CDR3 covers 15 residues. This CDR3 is CASSLDGGLAYEQYF. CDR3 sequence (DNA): TGTGCCAGCAGCTTAGACGGGGGGCTGGCCTACGAGCAGTACTTC.

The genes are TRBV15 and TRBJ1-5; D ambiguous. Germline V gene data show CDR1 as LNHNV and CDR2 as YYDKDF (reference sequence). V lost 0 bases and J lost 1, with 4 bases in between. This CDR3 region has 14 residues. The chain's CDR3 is CATSRERSNQPQHF. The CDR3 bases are TGTGCCACCAGCAGAGAGAGGAGCAATCAGCCCCAGCATTTT.

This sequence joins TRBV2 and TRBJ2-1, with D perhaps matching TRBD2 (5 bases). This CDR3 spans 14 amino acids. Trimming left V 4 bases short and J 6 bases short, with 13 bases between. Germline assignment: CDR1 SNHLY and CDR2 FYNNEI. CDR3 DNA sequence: TGTGCCAGCAGTGCACTACGGGAAGTCAATGAGCAGTTCTTC. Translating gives CASSALREVNEQFF.

In DNA, the CDR3 is TGTGCCAGCAGTGCCTACGGGAGGGCCAATGAGCAGTTCTTC. Amino acids: CASSAYGRANEQFF. This chain connects TRBV7-3 to TRBJ2-1, with 8 positions matching TRBD2. In germline, CDR1 is SGHTA, CDR2 FQGTGA. The CDR3 spans 14 residues. The junction had 7 bases not matched to a gene; V was cut back by 6 bases and J by 6 bases.

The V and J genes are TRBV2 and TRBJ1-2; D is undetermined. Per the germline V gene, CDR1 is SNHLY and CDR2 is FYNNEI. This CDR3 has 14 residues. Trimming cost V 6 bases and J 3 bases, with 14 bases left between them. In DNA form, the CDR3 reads TGTGCCAGCAGCATAGCTTTGCGGGACTATGGCTACACCTTC. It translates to CASSIALRDYGYTF.

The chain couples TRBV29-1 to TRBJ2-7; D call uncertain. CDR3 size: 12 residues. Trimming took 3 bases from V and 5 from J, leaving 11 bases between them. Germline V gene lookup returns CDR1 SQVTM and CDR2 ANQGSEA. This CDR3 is CSVDNIGNEQYF. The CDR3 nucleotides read TGCAGCGTTGACAATATTGGCAACGAGCAGTACTTC.